One and the same sample provided the 26 T cell receptor beta chains below, sequenced in a study of shared clonotypes between healthy human individuals. Only in-frame clones appear in the TCRdb table, and some are missing; sequencing was by immunoSEQ multiplex PCR. The data hold hundreds of thousands of clones, with about 74% observed a single time. The sequencing sample was made of memory CD4+ T cells sorted from blood. The subset was: CD45RA-negative fraction. Receptors originate from a woman aged 25 to 39 in good health.

Only one count was recorded for this clone. The chain links TRBV30 to TRBJ2-1, with 7 positions matching TRBD2. The CDR3 sequence is 15 residues long. CDR1 and CDR2 (germline): GTSNPN, SVGIG (reference sequence). The junction had 8 bases not matched to a gene; V was cut back by 0 bases and J by 6 bases. The CDR3 spells CAWSVRGRISNEQFF. The CDR3 bases are TGTGCCTGGAGTGTACGCGGGAGAATTAGCAATGAGCAGTTCTTC.

This clone was detected only once. The rearrangement joins TRBV5-1 to TRBJ2-3, with TRBD1 as a possible D gene (5 bases). Germline V CDR1 and CDR2: SGHRS, YFSETQ. V shed 1 base and J shed 0 bases, with 12 bases lying between them. CDR3 length equals 16 residues. CDR3 sequence reads: CASSLRQGLSTDTQYF. The CDR3 DNA sequence: TGCGCCAGCAGCTTGAGGCAGGGTCTTAGCACAGATACGCAGTATTTT.

The chain uses TRBV6-1 and TRBJ1-1; possible D gene TRBD1, 6 bases. The CDR3 has 14 residues. Trimming left V 4 bases short and J 5 bases short, with 14 bases between. Per the germline V gene, CDR1 is MNHNS and CDR2 is SASEGT. The CDR3 coding sequence is TGTGCCAGCAGTGGACAGGTTGGTGGGACTGAAGCTTTCTTT. Translating it yields CASSGQVGGTEAFF.

The rearrangement links TRBV11-2 to TRBJ1-2; D is uncertain. Per germline, CDR1 SGHAT and CDR2 FQNNGV. V was pared by 5 bases and J by 8 bases, with 21 bases between. The CDR3 is 15 amino acids. The CDR3 sequence: CASSEARLEGKGYTF. In nucleotides, the CDR3 is TGTGCCAGCAGCGAAGCCCGTCTGGAGGGTAAGGGCTACACCTTC.

V usage is TRBV7-8 and J usage is TRBJ2-7, with TRBD2 matching 7 bases. The CDR3 totals 15 residues. V shed 5 bases, J shed 7 bases, and the junction held 14 bases outside the gene matches. Germline V gene sequence: CDR1 SGHVS, CDR2 FQNEAQ. The chain's CDR3 is CASSPRRGGLGEQYF. CDR3 DNA: TGTGCCAGCAGCCCCCGTAGGGGAGGGCTTGGGGAGCAGTACTTC.

This chain links TRBV15 with TRBJ2-7; 10 bases fit TRBD2. Germline V gives CDR1 LNHNV, CDR2 YYDKDF (reference sequence). The CDR3 contains 16 residues. V shed 0 bases and J 3 bases; nucleotides not matched to a gene: 5. For the CDR3, the DNA is TGTGCCACCAGCAGAGAAGCGGGAGGGCCTTTCTACGAGCAGTACTTC. Translated, it gives CATSREAGGPFYEQYF.

The chain joins TRBV28 to TRBJ2-7; D assignment may be TRBD1 or TRBD2 (5 bases each). Germline lookup yields CDR1 MDHEN and CDR2 SYDVKM. V was clipped by 3 bases and J by 6 bases, with 18 bases between them. The CDR3 runs to 15 residues. The CDR3 sequence is CASSFRGRPNLEQYF. The CDR3 bases are TGTGCCAGCAGTTTCCGGGGCAGACCGAACCTCGAGCAGTACTTC.

V is TRBV2 and J is TRBJ1-2; D unclear. Trimming removed 6 bases at V and 6 bases at J, with 14 bases between. This CDR3 spans 13 amino acids. Germline V lookup: CDR1 SNHLY, CDR2 FYNNEI. CDR3 in amino acids: CASRALGVHGYTF. The CDR3 DNA sequence: TGTGCCAGCAGGGCCCTGGGCGTTCATGGCTACACCTTC.

This sequence joins TRBV4-1 and TRBJ2-3; D may be TRBD1 (5 bases). Germline V gene sequence: CDR1 MGHRA, CDR2 YSYEKL. The ends were cut back, 1 base at V and 4 bases at J, with 12 bases in the middle. This CDR3 has 15 residues. The CDR3 DNA reads TGCGCCAGCAGCCAAGTACCAGGGCAAGCAGATACGCAGTATTTT. Protein sequence: CASSQVPGQADTQYF.

This clone was counted a few times. The chain carries TRBV25-1 and TRBJ1-1; possibly TRBD1 for D (5 bases). Trimming took 4 bases from V and 1 from J, leaving 10 bases between them. From germline, CDR1 is MGHDK and CDR2 SYGVNS. The CDR3 spans 14 residues. In DNA, the CDR3 is TGTGCCAGCAGTGGGGGCCCGAAGAACACTGAAGCTTTCTTT. Translation: CASSGGPKNTEAFF. Complete variable domain (other parts from reference TRBV25-1 and TRBJ1-1): EADIYQTPRYLVIGTGKKITLECSQTMGHDKMYWYQQDPGMELHLIHYSYGVNSTEKGDLSSESTVSRIRTEHFPLTLESARPSHTSQYLCASSGGPKNTEAFFGQGTRLTVV.

The chain carries TRBV5-1 and TRBJ2-2; D remains unclear. Germline assignment: CDR1 SGHRS and CDR2 YFSETQ. Trimming took 4 bases from V and 0 from J, leaving 10 bases between them. This CDR3 is built from 15 residues. The CDR3 loop reads CASSRTVANTGELFF. The CDR3 DNA follows: TGCGCCAGCAGCAGGACGGTTGCGAACACCGGGGAGCTGTTTTTT.

The V gene is TRBV27, the J gene TRBJ2-5; the match to TRBD2 covers 9 bases. This CDR3 is 14 amino acids long. After removal of 7 bases from V and 5 bases from J, the junction contained 8 bases not matched to a gene. Germline CDR1 is MNHEY and CDR2 is SMNVEV (reference sequence). The CDR3 DNA follows: TGTGCCAGCAAACCGGGACTAGCATTCGAGACCCAGTACTTC. Its protein product is CASKPGLAFETQYF.

V gene TRBV6-6 combines with J gene TRBJ2-1, with 10 bases fitting TRBD2. This CDR3 region has 14 residues. Germline V CDR1 and CDR2: MNHNY, SVGAGI (reference sequence). V gave up 5 bases and J gave up 9 bases; unmatched junction bases: 7. The CDR3 DNA follows: TGTGCCAGCAGTATAAGCGGGAGGGCCTTTGAGCAGTTCTTC. Encoded protein: CASSISGRAFEQFF.

The chain uses TRBV21-1 and TRBJ1-3. TRBV21-1 counts as a pseudogene. The CDR3 sequence is 18 residues long. CDR3 sequence reads: CASSKTALSLCSGNTIYF. The CDR3 bases are TGTGCCAGCAGCAAAACGGCCTTGAGTCTCTGCTCTGGAAACACCATATATTTT.

V gene TRBV28 combines with J gene TRBJ2-6, with D unclear. The CDR3 is 13 amino acids. CDR1 and CDR2 (germline): MDHEN, SYDVKM. Trimming left V 2 bases short and J 4 bases short, with 3 bases between. The CDR3 reads CASSLRGANVLTF. The CDR3 DNA follows: TGTGCCAGCAGTTTAAGAGGGGCCAACGTCCTGACTTTC. The whole variable domain, filled in from reference TRBV28 and TRBJ2-6, reads DVKVTQSSRYLVKRTGEKVFLECVQDMDHENMFWYRQDPGLGLRLIYFSYDVKMKEKGDIPEGYSVSREKKERFSLILESASTNQTSMYLCASSLRGANVLTFGAGSRLTVL.

CDR3 residues: CASSRQGLAGGNEQFF. In nucleotides, the CDR3 is TGTGCCAGCAGCCGCCAGGGGCTAGCGGGAGGAAATGAGCAGTTCTTC. The genes are TRBV27 and TRBJ2-1, with 11 bases that match TRBD2. Trimming took 6 bases from V and 7 from J; bases not matched to a gene: 11. This CDR3 is 16 amino acids long. In germline, CDR1 is MNHEY, CDR2 SMNVEV (reference sequence).

In DNA, the CDR3 is TGTGCCAGCTCACCGGACAGCTCTAACTATGGCTACACCTTC. It yields the protein CASSPDSSNYGYTF. The gene calls are TRBV18 and TRBJ1-2; maybe TRBD1 (6 bases). Germline V CDR1 and CDR2: KGHSH, LQKENI. Trimming took off 3 bases at V and 0 bases at J, with 8 bases between the two ends. The CDR3 extends over 14 amino acids.

This chain connects TRBV6-6 to TRBJ1-1; no firm D call. Germline CDR1 is MNHNY and CDR2 is SVGAGI (reference sequence). This CDR3 comprises 12 residues. V lost 5 bases, J lost 7 bases, and 11 bases lay in between. The CDR3 spells CASSTRTGEAFF. CDR3 bases: TGTGCCAGCAGTACGAGGACGGGTGAAGCTTTCTTT.

CDR3 residues: CASSIFPPGSGELFF. As DNA, the CDR3 is TGTGCCAGTAGTATATTCCCCCCCGGCAGCGGGGAGCTGTTTTTT. The V gene is TRBV19, the J gene TRBJ2-2; D gene unclear. The CDR3 has 15 residues. Between the trimmed V and J ends, which lost 2 bases and 7 bases, there was a span of 14 bases. Looked up from germline, CDR1 is LNHDA and CDR2 is SQIVND (reference sequence).

The chain carries TRBV27 and TRBJ2-3, with D possibly being TRBD1 or TRBD2 (6 bases each). Germline assignment: CDR1 MNHEY and CDR2 SMNVEV (reference sequence). This CDR3 contains 18 residues. With 5 bases removed from V and 2 bases from J, the gap between germline ends came to 23 bases. CDR3 sequence (DNA): TGTGCCAGCAGTCCCACCCGGGGGCGGTTCGGAACCACAGATACGCAGTATTTT. Amino acid sequence: CASSPTRGRFGTTDTQYF.

V usage is TRBV18 and J usage is TRBJ1-5, with TRBD1 matching over 10 bases. This CDR3 spans 15 amino acids. Germline CDR1 reads KGHSH; CDR2 reads LQKENI. The J segment lost 7 bases and the V segment lost 3 bases, leaving 6 bases of the junction unmatched. For the CDR3, the DNA is TGTGCCAGCTCACCCGTGGGGACAGGGGAACAGCCCCAGCATTTT. It encodes CASSPVGTGEQPQHF.

The chain couples TRBV6-5 to TRBJ1-2; maybe TRBD1 (6 bases). This CDR3 has 12 amino acids. Germline loops: CDR1 MNHEY, CDR2 SVGAGI. V gave up 5 bases and J gave up 8 bases, with 12 bases separating them. CDR3 nucleotides: TGTGCCAGCAGTAGGGGGGCGAGGGGCTACACCTTC. It yields the protein CASSRGARGYTF.

The sample holds one count of this clone. This chain joins TRBV5-1 and TRBJ1-2; D gene uncertain. Germline-derived CDR1 and CDR2 are SGHRS and YFSETQ. V gave up 7 bases and J gave up 0 bases, with 22 bases separating them. The CDR3 totals 17 residues. The CDR3 sequence is CASREVYREIANYGYTF. The CDR3 DNA reads as TGCGCCAGCCGGGAAGTTTACAGAGAAATCGCTAACTATGGCTACACCTTC.

Remarks on this clone: The junction shows a germline mismatch at one end, possibly a read error. The chain carries TRBV5-1 and TRBJ2-1; 10 bases match TRBD2. The CDR3 extends over 16 amino acids. Per the germline V gene, CDR1 is SGHRS and CDR2 is YFSETQ. CDR3 sequence reads: CVSSWKPGLADNEQFF. Written as DNA, the CDR3 is TGCGTCAGCAGCTGGAAACCTGGACTAGCGGACAATGAGCAGTTCTTC.

This chain connects TRBV2 to TRBJ2-7; D perhaps matches TRBD2 (6 bases). V gave up 6 bases and J gave up 3 bases, with 12 bases separating them. Per germline, CDR1 SNHLY and CDR2 FYNNEI. The CDR3 loop spans 13 amino acids. CDR3 in amino acids: CASRRGTFYEQYF. For the CDR3, the DNA is TGTGCCAGCAGGCGCGGGACTTTCTACGAGCAGTACTTC.

As regards this clone: Other nucleotide sequences from this sample produce the same CDR3. V gene TRBV4-1 combines with J gene TRBJ2-7, with TRBD2 matching 10 bases. V lost 1 base to trimming and J lost 3 bases; unmatched junction nucleotides: 3. The CDR3 is 15 amino acids. Germline CDR1 and CDR2: MGHRA and YSYEKL. CDR3 sequence: CASSQGLAGVYEQYF. In DNA, the CDR3 is TGCGCCAGCAGCCAAGGCCTAGCGGGAGTCTACGAGCAGTACTTC.